A single sample is the source of the 19 T cell receptor beta chains below, sequenced in a study of spatial heterogeneity in lung cancer. From the 5' RACE reads, TCRdb called clonotypes with MiXCR, one entry per CDR3 protein. The repertoire holds roughly 18,000 distinct CDR3 sequences, with 9% to 10% as singletons. Specified time point: blood at routine non-recurrence follow-up after resection. The source material was PBMCs, sampled at follow-up. These receptor sequences come from a male donor with early-stage non-small cell lung cancer.

This clonotype was seen repeatedly, ten times or more. The chain uses TRBV12-3 or TRBV12-4 and TRBJ2-5; TRBD1 matches 8 bases. After removal of 6 bases from V and 2 bases from J, the junction contained 2 bases not matched to a gene. This CDR3 spans 13 amino acids. Here the CDR3 DNA reads TGTGCCAGCAGCCGACAGGGGCAAGAGACCCAGTACTTC. Amino acid sequence: CASSRQGQETQYF.

This clonotype occurred many times. The CDR3 sequence: CASSVSGGDTGELFF. For the CDR3, the DNA is TGTGCCAGCAGCGTTAGTGGGGGGGACACCGGGGAGCTGTTTTTT. J is TRBJ2-2 and V is TRBV6-1; 7 bases fit TRBD2. Germline CDR1 reads MNHNS; CDR2 reads SASEGT. After removal of 6 bases from V and 3 bases from J, the junction contained 7 bases not matched to a gene. The CDR3 sequence is 15 residues long.

This clonotype was counted at least ten times. The chain couples TRBV11-2 to TRBJ1-1, with D tentatively TRBD1 (5 bases). Trimming took 4 bases from V and 5 from J, leaving 26 bases between them. CDR3 length: 18 residues. Germline V gene sequence: CDR1 SGHAT, CDR2 FQNNGV. The CDR3 protein is CASSSGLRAGSKETEAFF. The CDR3 DNA sequence: TGTGCCAGCAGCTCGGGACTTCGAGCCGGAAGTAAAGAGACTGAAGCTTTCTTT. Complete variable domain (other parts from reference TRBV11-2 and TRBJ1-1): EAGVAQSPRYKIIEKRQSVAFWCNPISGHATLYWYQQILGQGPKLLIQFQNNGVVDDSQLPKDRFSAERLKGVDSTLKIQPAKLEDSAVYLCASSSGLRAGSKETEAFFGQGTRLTVV.

This clonotype was seen ten or more times. The chain links TRBV6-6 to TRBJ2-7; D possibly corresponds to TRBD2 (6 bases). Per germline, CDR1 MNHNY and CDR2 SVGAGI (reference sequence). CDR3 size: 18 residues. Deletions cut 0 bases from V and 5 bases from J, with 23 bases between. CDR3 loop: CASSYSIGREATKHEQYF. The CDR3 DNA sequence: TGTGCCAGCAGTTACTCGATCGGGCGGGAAGCTACTAAACACGAGCAGTACTTC.

This clonotype was seen repeatedly, ten times or more. This chain connects TRBV28 to TRBJ2-5; the D gene is possibly TRBD2 (5 bases). V was shortened by 5 bases and J by 2 bases, with 15 bases between the two germline ends. Germline CDR1 reads MDHEN; CDR2 reads SYDVKM. The CDR3 is 15 residues long. The CDR3 DNA reads TGTGCCAGCAGTACCCGAAGAGGGCGGCAAGAGACCCAGTACTTC. Amino acid sequence: CASSTRRGRQETQYF.

The chain links TRBV6-1 to TRBJ2-5; 11 positions match TRBD2. The trim removed 8 bases at V and 5 bases at J, leaving 7 bases unmatched. Per the germline V gene, CDR1 is MNHNS and CDR2 is SASEGT. The CDR3 contains 14 residues. This chain's CDR3 is CASGSGGAWETQYF. The DNA for the CDR3 is TGTGCCAGCGGTAGCGGGGGGGCCTGGGAGACCCAGTACTTC.

This chain connects TRBV28 to TRBJ1-1; D call uncertain. Trimming pared 3 bases from V and 6 bases from J, leaving 14 bases between. The CDR3 contains 14 residues. Germline loops: CDR1 MDHEN, CDR2 SYDVKM. The CDR3 sequence: CASSFETLKPEAFF. For the CDR3, the DNA is TGTGCCAGCAGTTTCGAGACACTGAAACCTGAAGCTTTCTTT.

This clonotype has ten or more counts. This chain links TRBV5-4 with TRBJ1-4; 9 bases map to TRBD1. The CDR3 sequence is 15 residues long. Germline V gives CDR1 SGHNT, CDR2 YYREEE (reference sequence). V lost 2 bases, J lost 7 bases, and 6 bases stayed unmatched. CDR3 DNA sequence: TGTGCCAGCAGCTTCGCCGGGACAGGGAGTGAAAAACTGTTTTTT. Its protein product is CASSFAGTGSEKLFF.

This clonotype was counted at least ten times. The J gene is TRBJ2-5, the V gene TRBV10-3; weak D call: TRBD1 (5 bases). There are 14 residues in the CDR3. Per the germline V gene, CDR1 is ENHRY and CDR2 is SYGVKD. V was trimmed by 2 bases and J by 2 bases, leaving 9 bases between them. The CDR3 reads CAISEGAEQETQYF. For the CDR3, the DNA is TGTGCCATCAGTGAGGGGGCGGAGCAAGAGACCCAGTACTTC.

J is TRBJ2-3 and V is TRBV27; no clear D. V lost 8 bases and J 6 bases, leaving 6 bases between the germline ends. The CDR3 consists of 10 residues. Germline loops: CDR1 MNHEY, CDR2 SMNVEV (reference sequence). The CDR3 nucleotides read TGTGCCAGCGGCCTTGATACGCAGTATTTT. Encoded protein: CASGLDTQYF.

On this clonotype itself: This sequence may be a read error, since a much larger clone differs from it by one base. The chain recombines TRBV6-1 with TRBJ2-7, with D unresolved. Germline V gene sequence: CDR1 MNHNS, CDR2 SASEGT. V lost 7 bases and J lost 6, with 10 bases in between. This CDR3 has 11 residues. The CDR3 bases are TGTGCCAGCAATGTTAACAGCGAGCAGTACTTC. Its protein is CASNVNSEQYF.

This clonotype rates as medium-sized. The CDR3, as DNA: TGCGCCAGCAGCCGAGTAGGGTCGTTGAACACTGAAGCTTTCTTT. It codes for CASSRVGSLNTEAFF. This rearrangement joins TRBV4-1 to TRBJ1-1; D is unclear. This CDR3 comprises 15 residues. Germline V gene sequence: CDR1 MGHRA, CDR2 YSYEKL. Trimming pared 4 bases from V and 0 bases from J, leaving 12 bases between.

At least ten counts were recorded for this clonotype. The chain joins TRBV10-3 to TRBJ2-3; possible D gene TRBD1, 5 bases. Germline values: CDR1 ENHRY, CDR2 SYGVKD. Trimming pared 0 bases from V and 0 bases from J, leaving 7 bases between. The CDR3 totals 15 residues. The CDR3 coding sequence is TGTGCCATCAGTGAGTCGGGGCAGAGCACAGATACGCAGTATTTT. This translates into CAISESGQSTDTQYF.

This clonotype has at least ten counts. This chain joins TRBV10-1 and TRBJ1-2; D not resolved. This CDR3 comprises 13 residues. V was cut by 5 bases and J by 4 bases, with 11 bases left in between. Germline V lookup: CDR1 WNHNN, CDR2 SYGVQD (reference sequence). The CDR3, as DNA: TGCGCCAGCAGTCCTACGGCGCTCTATGGCTACACCTTC. Amino acids: CASSPTALYGYTF.

This clonotype came up a few times. This chain joins TRBV6-1 and TRBJ2-7, with 10 bases matching TRBD1. V shed 9 bases and J 3 bases; nucleotides not matched to a gene: 8. Germline assignment: CDR1 MNHNS and CDR2 SASEGT. The CDR3 totals 14 residues. The CDR3 loop reads CASAPGQGFYEQYF. In DNA, the CDR3 is TGTGCCAGTGCGCCGGGACAGGGGTTCTACGAGCAGTACTTC.

This clonotype was counted many times. The V call is TRBV4-2, the J call TRBJ2-7, with D perhaps TRBD2 (5 bases). Trimming took off 1 base at V and 2 bases at J, with 9 bases between the two ends. The CDR3 is 14 amino acids. Germline lookup yields CDR1 LGHNA and CDR2 YNFKEQ. In DNA form, the CDR3 reads TGTGCCAGCAGCCAAGGGTTGAGGGCCTACGAGCAGTACTTC. It encodes CASSQGLRAYEQYF.

In its sample, this clonotype was seen many times. CDR3 coding DNA: TGTGCCAGCAGCTTAGTACTAGCGGGGAGCGGGGGGCAGTATTTT. It is translated as CASSLVLAGSGGQYF. The chain links TRBV7-2 to TRBJ2-3; 10 bases agree with TRBD2. Unmatched junction bases numbered 9, after V lost 1 base and J lost 11 bases. The CDR3 has 15 residues. Germline-derived CDR1 and CDR2 are SGHTA and FQGNSA.

This CDR3 is CASVRGTEAFF. CDR3 nucleotides: TGTGCCAGTGTCAGGGGTACTGAAGCTTTCTTT. The genes are TRBV19 and TRBJ1-1; TRBD1 might be the D (6 bases). Per the germline V gene, CDR1 is LNHDA and CDR2 is SQIVND (reference sequence). The CDR3 totals 11 residues. V lost 8 bases, J lost 5 bases, and 9 bases lay in between.

This clonotype was seen at least ten times. This chain joins TRBV6-2 or TRBV6-3 and TRBJ1-1, with D unclear. The CDR3 covers 13 residues. Trimming cost V 6 bases and J 8 bases, with 16 bases left between them. The germline CDR1 and CDR2 sequences are MNHEY and SVGEGT. The CDR3 DNA is TGTGCCAGCAGCCCCCCTGAGGAAGTGGAAGCTTTCTTT. It specifies CASSPPEEVEAFF.